The 10 T cell receptor beta chains in this list originate from one sample, sequenced in a study of PD-L1 blockade in urothelial cancer. Generated by immunoSEQ multiplex PCR, the TCRdb table keeps only in-frame clones and is missing some. The repertoire holds 90,000 or so clones, with 90% as singletons. Time point described: pretreatment peripheral blood. The sequencing here drew on PBMCs, taken around atezolizumab (anti-PD-L1) treatment. Receptor source: a man aged 55 to 69 with urothelial cancer.

The chain recombines TRBV28 with TRBJ2-7, with TRBD2 matching over 8 bases. CDR3 length: 16 residues. Trimming at V came to 7 bases and at J to 5 bases, leaving 16 bases not matched to a gene. Germline V CDR1 and CDR2: MDHEN, SYDVKM. Here the CDR3 DNA reads TGTGCCAGCAATAGCTTGGGAGCGGGAGTTGCAGACGAGCAGTACTTC. Protein sequence: CASNSLGAGVADEQYF.

A note on this clone: This sample also contains other DNA sequences that code for the same CDR3. The chain carries TRBV5-4 and TRBJ2-5, with 8 bases fitting TRBD2. In germline, CDR1 is SGHNT, CDR2 YYREEE (reference sequence). The trim removed 1 base at V and 4 bases at J, leaving 0 bases unmatched. The CDR3 is made up of 13 amino acids. The CDR3: CASSLRGGETQYF. CDR3 DNA sequence: TGTGCCAGCAGCTTGCGGGGGGGAGAGACCCAGTACTTC.

This rearrangement joins TRBV9 to TRBJ2-3; 8 bases are shared with TRBD1. This CDR3 spans 17 amino acids. CDR1 SGDLS and CDR2 YYNGEE come from the germline V gene. After removal of 4 bases from V and 0 bases from J, the junction contained 10 bases not matched to a gene. The CDR3 reads CASSQNRGKDSTDTQYF. CDR3 in DNA: TGTGCCAGCAGCCAAAACAGGGGGAAAGATAGCACAGATACGCAGTATTTT.

This chain links TRBV5-4 with TRBJ2-1; 8 bases line up with TRBD2. The CDR3 is 15 amino acids. The trim removed 5 bases at V and 1 base at J, leaving 5 bases unmatched. CDR1 is SGHNT and CDR2 is YYREEE in the germline V gene (reference sequence). The CDR3 here is CASRRAGGSYNEQFF. The CDR3 DNA sequence: TGTGCCAGCAGAAGGGCGGGGGGTTCCTACAATGAGCAGTTCTTC.

J is TRBJ2-7 and V is TRBV5-1, with 7 bases identical to TRBD1. The CDR3 is 14 amino acids. From germline, CDR1 is SGHRS and CDR2 YFSETQ. The V and J ends lost 4 bases and 3 bases, in that order; junction bases with no gene match: 7. This chain's CDR3 is CASSDPGQNYEQYF. Here the CDR3 DNA reads TGCGCCAGCAGCGACCCGGGACAGAACTACGAGCAGTACTTC.

The chain uses TRBV10-3 and TRBJ1-2; no reliable D call. The CDR3 is made up of 12 amino acids. V shed 2 bases and J shed 6 bases, with 7 bases lying between them. Per germline, CDR1 ENHRY and CDR2 SYGVKD. The CDR3: CAISEGRDGYTF. The CDR3 region has the DNA TGTGCCATCAGTGAGGGGAGGGATGGCTACACCTTC.

The V gene is TRBV5-5, the J gene TRBJ2-7; D remains ambiguous. The CDR3 is 12 amino acids. The V end lost 3 bases, the J end lost 6 bases, and 10 bases lay between the germline ends. Per the germline V gene, CDR1 is SGHKS and CDR2 is YYEKEE (reference sequence). The CDR3 DNA reads as TGTGCCAGCAGCTATAGAGTTGGCGAGCAGTACTTC. Translation: CASSYRVGEQYF.

J is TRBJ2-7 and V is TRBV28; the D is unclear. The CDR3 is 12 amino acids. Trimming shortened V by 5 bases and J by 4 bases, and 9 bases separated the two germline ends. Germline V CDR1 and CDR2: MDHEN, SYDVKM. Written as DNA, the CDR3 is TGTGCCAGCAGTCCCCCCGAGTACGAGCAGTACTTC. Translating it yields CASSPPEYEQYF.

The sample holds one count of this clone. The genes are TRBV7-2 and TRBJ2-3, with 10 positions matching TRBD2. Trimming at V came to 3 bases and at J to 5 bases, leaving 5 bases not matched to a gene. CDR3 length equals 15 residues. CDR1 is SGHTA, CDR2 FQGNSA, per germline. The CDR3 nucleotides read TGTGCCAGCAGCTTGCTAGCGGGAGTGGTAGATACGCAGTATTTT. Encoded protein: CASSLLAGVVDTQYF.

V and J are TRBV5-4 and TRBJ2-1, with a tentative D call TRBD1 (5 bases). V lost 7 bases and J 7 bases, leaving 21 bases between the germline ends. This CDR3 is 15 amino acids long. Germline V gene sequence: CDR1 SGHNT, CDR2 YYREEE (reference sequence). DNA of the CDR3: TGTGCCAGCCTGGTAGGGGCGCCTGGTCAAAATGAGCAGTTCTTC. Translated: CASLVGAPGQNEQFF.